This T cell receptor beta chain was observed in a study of blood T cells in healthy people across ages. This clonotype was seen once. Germline lookup yields CDR1 SEHNR and CDR2 FQNEAQ (reference sequence). V lost 1 base to trimming and J lost 4 bases, with 8 bases between them. The CDR3 runs to 13 residues. A second PCR, run for 7 to 11 cycles, used a sample-barcoded 5' primer plus a J-beta primer mix. One entry per CDR3 protein results from TCRdb running MiXCR on the 5' RACE reads. This table has around 1,600,000 distinct CDR3 sequences, about 42% appearing once. The sequencing sample was made of blood. The rearrangement joins TRBV7-9 to TRBJ2-7, with D maybe TRBD2 (5 bases). The origin of this receptor is a woman aged 18-35 years in good health. The CDR3, as DNA: TGTGCCAGCAGCTTAGAGTGGGAGTACGAGCAGTACTTC. Translated: CASSLEWEYEQYF.